This TCR beta chain emerged from a study of cytomegalovirus exposure and HLA in healthy donors. General study results and limits: Some V segments could not be told apart, so they were left out, TRBV6-2 and TRBV6-3 among them.

13 Jbeta primers and 60 Vbeta primers were used for the PCR. Assay used: immunoSEQ multiplex PCR; TCRdb lists only in-frame clones, some missing. The data show about 190,000 clones, with 60% to 80% seen just once and approximately 2% held by the top ten. V shed 5 bases and J 5 bases; nucleotides not matched to a gene: 10. The length of the CDR3 is 15 residues. Germline V gene lookup returns CDR1 SGHDT and CDR2 YYEEEE. In the case of this clone: Its antigen is unknown.

The TCR comes from a woman younger than 45 in good health and CMV-seropositive. The chain recombines TRBV5-6 with TRBJ2-3, with 8 bases aligning to TRBD1. The source material was PBMCs. The CDR3 sequence is CASSELRGQVDTQYF. The CDR3 nucleotides are TGTGCCAGCAGTGAACTCAGGGGGCAGGTAGATACGCAGTATTTT.